This T cell receptor beta chain derives from a study of T cells in Graves' hyperthyroidism and ophthalmopathy. Findings of the study overall: Clonotypes that were expanded in thyroid above 0.001 mostly appeared in blood too.

V was cut by 4 bases and J by 7 bases, with 16 bases left in between. CDR1 LGHDT and CDR2 YNNKEL come from the germline V gene (reference sequence). The CDR3 totals 14 residues. This clonotype was seen only a few times. Its antigen is still unknown. Amplification targeted TCR beta CDR3 regions from RNA transcripts. HTBI primers were the set used in a first-round RT-PCR of the TCR CDR3. MiXCR was run by TCRdb on the multiplex PCR reads, yielding one entry per CDR3 protein. This table holds about 690,000 distinct CDR3 sequences, roughly 17% found once. V is TRBV3-1 and J is TRBJ1-2; D gene uncertain. Sequenced input: blood. The clonotype originates from a man between 50 and 59 years old with Graves' hyperthyroidism. Written as DNA, the CDR3 is TGTGCCAGCAGCCCTCTGACACTATTATCTGGCTACACCTTC. Translated: CASSPLTLLSGYTF.